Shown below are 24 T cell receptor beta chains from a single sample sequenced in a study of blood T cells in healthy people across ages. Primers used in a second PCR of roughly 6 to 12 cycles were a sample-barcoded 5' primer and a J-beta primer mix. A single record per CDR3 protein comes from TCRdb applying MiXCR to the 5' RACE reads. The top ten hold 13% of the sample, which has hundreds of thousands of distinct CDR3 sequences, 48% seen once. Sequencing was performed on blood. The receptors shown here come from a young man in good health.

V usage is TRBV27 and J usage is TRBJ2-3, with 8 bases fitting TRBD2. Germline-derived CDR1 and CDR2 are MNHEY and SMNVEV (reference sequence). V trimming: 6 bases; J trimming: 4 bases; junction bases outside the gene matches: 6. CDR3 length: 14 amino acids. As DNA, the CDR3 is TGTGCCAGCAGGGAGCGGGGGAAGTCAGATACGCAGTATTTT. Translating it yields CASRERGKSDTQYF.

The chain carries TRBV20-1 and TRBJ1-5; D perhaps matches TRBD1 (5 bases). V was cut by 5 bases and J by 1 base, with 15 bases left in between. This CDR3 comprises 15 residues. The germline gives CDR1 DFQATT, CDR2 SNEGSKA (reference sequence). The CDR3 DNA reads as TGCAGTGCTGCTGTCTGGGAGGGGAGCAATCAGCCCCAGCATTTT. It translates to CSAAVWEGSNQPQHF.

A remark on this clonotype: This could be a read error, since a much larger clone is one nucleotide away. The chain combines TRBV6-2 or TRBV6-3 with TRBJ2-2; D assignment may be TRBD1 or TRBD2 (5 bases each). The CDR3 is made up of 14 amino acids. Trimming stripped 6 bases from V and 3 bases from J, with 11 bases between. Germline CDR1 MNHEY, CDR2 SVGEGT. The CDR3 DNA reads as TGTGCCAGCAGGGGGGTCGGGGACACCGGGGAGCTGTTTTTT. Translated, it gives CASRGVGDTGELFF.

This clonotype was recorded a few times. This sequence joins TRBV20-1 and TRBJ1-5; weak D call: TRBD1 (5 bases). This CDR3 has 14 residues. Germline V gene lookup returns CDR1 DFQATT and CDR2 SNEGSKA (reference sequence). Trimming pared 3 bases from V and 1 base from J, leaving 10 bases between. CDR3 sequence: CSASRRQSNQPQHF. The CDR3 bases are TGCAGTGCTAGTAGGCGACAGAGCAATCAGCCCCAGCATTTT.

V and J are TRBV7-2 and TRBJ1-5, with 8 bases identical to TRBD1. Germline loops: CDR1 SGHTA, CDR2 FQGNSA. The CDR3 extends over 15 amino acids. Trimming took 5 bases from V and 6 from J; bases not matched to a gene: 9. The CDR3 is CASSDSQGDSQPQHF. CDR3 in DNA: TGTGCCAGCAGCGATTCACAGGGGGATTCTCAGCCCCAGCATTTT. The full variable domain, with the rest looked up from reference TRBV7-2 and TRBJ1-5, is GAGVSQSPSNKVTEKGKDVELRCDPISGHTALYWYRQSLGQGLEFLIYFQGNSAPDKSGLPSDRFSAERTGGSVSTLTIQRTQQEDSAVYLCASSDSQGDSQPQHFGDGTRLSIL.

CDR3 in DNA: TGTGCCAGCAGGAGACAGGGGGCGACGAATGAGCAGTTCTTC. It specifies CASRRQGATNEQFF. The V call is TRBV27, the J call TRBJ2-1, with 10 bases aligning to TRBD1. In germline, CDR1 is MNHEY, CDR2 SMNVEV (reference sequence). Trimming at V came to 6 bases and at J to 7 bases, leaving 6 bases not matched to a gene. There are 14 residues in the CDR3.

CDR3 amino acids: CSARDQQRGRGEQYF. The CDR3 coding sequence is TGCAGTGCTAGAGATCAGCAGCGGGGTAGGGGGGAGCAGTACTTC. The V and J genes are TRBV20-1 and TRBJ2-7; tentative D call: TRBD2 (7 bases). Germline CDR1 is DFQATT and CDR2 is SNEGSKA (reference sequence). The CDR3 consists of 15 residues. Trimming removed 0 bases at V and 7 bases at J, with 19 bases between.

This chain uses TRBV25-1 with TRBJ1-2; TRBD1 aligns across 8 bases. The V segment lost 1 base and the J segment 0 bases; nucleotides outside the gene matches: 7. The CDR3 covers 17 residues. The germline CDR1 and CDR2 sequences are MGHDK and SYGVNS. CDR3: CASSEFSGQGANYGYTF. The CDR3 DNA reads TGTGCCAGCAGTGAATTTTCTGGACAGGGAGCTAACTATGGCTACACCTTC.

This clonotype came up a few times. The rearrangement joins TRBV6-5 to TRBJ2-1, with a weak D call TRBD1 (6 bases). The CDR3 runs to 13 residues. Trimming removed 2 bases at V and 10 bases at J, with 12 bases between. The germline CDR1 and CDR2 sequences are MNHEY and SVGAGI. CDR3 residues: CASSYNTGTEQFF. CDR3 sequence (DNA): TGTGCCAGCAGTTACAACACCGGGACAGAGCAGTTCTTC.

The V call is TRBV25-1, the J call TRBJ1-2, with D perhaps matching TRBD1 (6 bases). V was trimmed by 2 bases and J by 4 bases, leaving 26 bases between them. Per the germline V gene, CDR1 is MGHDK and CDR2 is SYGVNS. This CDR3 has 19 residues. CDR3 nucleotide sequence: TGTGCCAGCAGTGAACTGGGCACCGCGGACAGTGCGGTATTCTATGGCTACACCTTC. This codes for CASSELGTADSAVFYGYTF.

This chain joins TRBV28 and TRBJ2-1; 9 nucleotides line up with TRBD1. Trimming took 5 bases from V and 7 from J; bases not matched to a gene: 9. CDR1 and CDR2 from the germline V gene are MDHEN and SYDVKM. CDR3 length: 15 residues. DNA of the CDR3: TGTGCCAGCAGTACTCGACAGGGGGGACGGAATGAGCAGTTCTTC. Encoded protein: CASSTRQGGRNEQFF.

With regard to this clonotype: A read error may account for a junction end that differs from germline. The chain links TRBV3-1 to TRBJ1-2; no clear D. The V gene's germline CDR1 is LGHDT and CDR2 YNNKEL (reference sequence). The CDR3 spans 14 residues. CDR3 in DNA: TGTGCCAGCAGCCAAGAGGCAGAAAACTATGGCTACATCTTC. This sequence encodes CASSQEAENYGYIF.

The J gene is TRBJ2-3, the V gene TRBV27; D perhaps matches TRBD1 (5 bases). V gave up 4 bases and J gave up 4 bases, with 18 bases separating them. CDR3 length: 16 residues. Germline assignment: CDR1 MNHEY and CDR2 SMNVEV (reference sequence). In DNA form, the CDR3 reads TGTGCCAGCAGTTACCTCCCCGGAAGGGGCCCAGATACGCAGTATTTT. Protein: CASSYLPGRGPDTQYF.

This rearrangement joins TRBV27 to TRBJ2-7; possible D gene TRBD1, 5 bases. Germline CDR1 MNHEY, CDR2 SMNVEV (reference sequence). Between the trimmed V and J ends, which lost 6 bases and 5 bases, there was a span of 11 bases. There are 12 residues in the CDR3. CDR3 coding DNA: TGTGCCAGCAGCCCCAGGGTAAACGAGCAGTACTTC. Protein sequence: CASSPRVNEQYF.

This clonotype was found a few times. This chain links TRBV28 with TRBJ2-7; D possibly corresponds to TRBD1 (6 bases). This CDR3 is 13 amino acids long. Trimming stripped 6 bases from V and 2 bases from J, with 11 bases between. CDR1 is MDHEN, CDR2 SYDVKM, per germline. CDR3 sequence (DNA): TGTGCCAGCAGCCGACAGGCCACCTACGAGCAGTACTTC. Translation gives CASSRQATYEQYF.

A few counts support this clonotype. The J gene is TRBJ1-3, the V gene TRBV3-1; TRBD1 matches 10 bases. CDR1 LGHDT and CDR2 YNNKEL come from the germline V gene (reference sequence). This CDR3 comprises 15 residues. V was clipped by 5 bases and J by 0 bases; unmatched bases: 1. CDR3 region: CASSGTGASGNTIYF. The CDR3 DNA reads TGTGCCAGCAGCGGGACAGGGGCCTCTGGAAACACCATATATTTT.

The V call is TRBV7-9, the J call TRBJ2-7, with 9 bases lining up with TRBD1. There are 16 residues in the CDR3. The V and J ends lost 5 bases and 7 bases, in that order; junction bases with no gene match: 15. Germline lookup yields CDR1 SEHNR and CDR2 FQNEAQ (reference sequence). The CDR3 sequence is CASSQSPGQGLREQYF. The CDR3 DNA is TGTGCCAGCAGCCAATCTCCGGGACAGGGCCTTCGTGAGCAGTACTTC. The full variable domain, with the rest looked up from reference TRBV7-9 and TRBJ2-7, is DTGVSQNPRHKITKRGQNVTFRCDPISEHNRLYWYRQTLGQGPEFLTYFQNEAQLEKSRLLSDRFSAERPKGSFSTLEIQRTEQGDSAMYLCASSQSPGQGLREQYFGPGTRLTVT.

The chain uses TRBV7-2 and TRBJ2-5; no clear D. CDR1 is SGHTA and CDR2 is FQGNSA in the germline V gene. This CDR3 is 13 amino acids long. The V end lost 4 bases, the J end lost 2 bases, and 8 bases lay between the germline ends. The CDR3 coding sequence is TGTGCCAGCAGCTCCCTGCAGCAAGAGACCCAGTACTTC. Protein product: CASSSLQQETQYF.

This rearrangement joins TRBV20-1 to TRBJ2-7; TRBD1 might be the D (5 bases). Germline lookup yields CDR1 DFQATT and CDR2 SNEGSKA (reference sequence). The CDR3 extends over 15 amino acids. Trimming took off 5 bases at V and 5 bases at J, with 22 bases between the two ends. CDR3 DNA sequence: TGCAGTGCTTACACGGCTGAAGGGGCGCTCCACGAGCAGTACTTC. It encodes CSAYTAEGALHEQYF.

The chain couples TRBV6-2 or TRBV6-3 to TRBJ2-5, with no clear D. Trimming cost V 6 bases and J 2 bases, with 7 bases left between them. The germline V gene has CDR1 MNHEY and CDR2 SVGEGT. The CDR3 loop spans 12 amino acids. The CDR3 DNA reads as TGTGCCAGCAGCTCGACTCAAGAGACCCAGTACTTC. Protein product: CASSSTQETQYF.

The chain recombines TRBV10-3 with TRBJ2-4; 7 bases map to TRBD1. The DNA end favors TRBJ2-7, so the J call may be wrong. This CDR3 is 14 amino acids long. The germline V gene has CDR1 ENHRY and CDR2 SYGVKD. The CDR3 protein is CAISRTGGGGEQYF. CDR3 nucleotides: TGTGCCATCAGTCGGACAGGTGGAGGCGGCGAGCAGTACTTC.

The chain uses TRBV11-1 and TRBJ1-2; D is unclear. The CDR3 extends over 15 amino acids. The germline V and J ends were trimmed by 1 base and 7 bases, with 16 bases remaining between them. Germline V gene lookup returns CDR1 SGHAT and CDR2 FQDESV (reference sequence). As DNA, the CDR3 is TGTGCCAGCAGCTTAGGTCCGGGCCCTTCAACTGGCTACACCTTC. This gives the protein CASSLGPGPSTGYTF.

The CDR3 loop reads CSVGQPQHF. The CDR3 DNA sequence: TGCAGTGTCGGTCAGCCCCAGCATTTT. The J gene is TRBJ1-5, the V gene TRBV20-1; no clear D gene. The CDR3 is made up of 9 amino acids. Germline CDR1 DFQATT, CDR2 SNEGSKA (reference sequence). Trimming took off 7 bases at V and 6 bases at J, with 4 bases between the two ends.

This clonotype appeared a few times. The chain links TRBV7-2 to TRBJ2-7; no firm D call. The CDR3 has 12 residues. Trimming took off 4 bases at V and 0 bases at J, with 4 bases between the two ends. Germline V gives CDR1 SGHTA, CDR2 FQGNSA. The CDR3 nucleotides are TGTGCCAGCAGCTGGCTCTCCTACGAGCAGTACTTC. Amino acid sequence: CASSWLSYEQYF.